This TCR beta chain was recovered during a study of blood T cell repertoires in COVID-19. Study overall: The samples span acute and convalescent COVID-19 from the United States, Italy and Spain. The analysed material was cDNA or gDNA that came from T cells, B-cell-depleted T cells, or PBMCs.

The data were produced by immunoSEQ multiplex PCR, yet TCRdb's version contains in-frame clones alone and is incomplete. The data hold 70,000 or so clones, with roughly 87% observed a single time. The origin of this receptor is a woman younger than 35 with acute or convalescent COVID-19. The sequencing input was peripheral blood.

The DNA for the CDR3 is TGTGCCAGCAGCGTAGGGAGGACCGGGGAGCTGTTTTTT. It yields the protein CASSVGRTGELFF. The chain has TRBV9 and TRBJ2-2; possible D gene TRBD2, 5 bases. CDR1 is SGDLS and CDR2 is YYNGEE in the germline V gene. This CDR3 spans 13 amino acids. The V end lost 0 bases, the J end lost 5 bases, and 5 bases lay between the germline ends. Combining the CDR3 with reference TRBV9 and TRBJ2-2 gives the whole variable domain DSGVTQTPKHLITATGQRVTLRCSPRSGDLSVYWYQQSLDQGLQFLIQYYNGEERAKGNILERFSAQQFPDLHSELNLSSLELGDSALYFCASSVGRTGELFFGEGSRLTVL.